This T cell receptor (beta chain) was obtained from a study of somatic mutations in cytotoxic T cells in rheumatoid arthritis. This CDR3 region has 13 residues. Germline assignment: CDR1 ENHRY and CDR2 SYGVKD. V dropped 6 bases and J dropped 7 bases, with 15 bases sitting between them. General study results and limits: Among 50 to 75 patients, under 10 showed a largest CD8+ clone that surpassed 20% of CD8+ cells.

Of note for this clone: Antigen specificity is unknown.

Measured with immunoSEQ multiplex PCR; TCRdb has only the in-frame clones, and not every one. The sample records over 20,000 clones, around 76% being singletons. This TCR was sampled from a man aged 50 to 59 in good health. Sequencing was carried out using CD8+ T cells sorted from blood. The chain combines TRBV10-3 with TRBJ1-1; D possibly corresponds to TRBD1 (5 bases). In DNA, the CDR3 is TGTGCCATCAGCGAACGGAGGACACTTGAAGCTTTCTTT. Translated: CAISERRTLEAFF.